The entry that follows covers one T cell receptor (beta chain) sequence. As yet, its antigen is unknown. V lost 1 base and J 3 bases, leaving 9 bases between the germline ends. CDR3 length: 14 residues. Germline lookup yields CDR1 SNHLY and CDR2 FYNNEI. This record belongs to a study of T cells in Graves' hyperthyroidism and ophthalmopathy. Study conclusions and caveats: Among thyroid clonotypes expanded above 0.001, most also appeared in blood.

RNA transcripts provided the source from which TCR beta CDR3 regions were amplified. An initial round of RT-PCR targeting the TCR CDR3 relied on the HTBI primer set. Each CDR3 protein is one row after TCRdb ran MiXCR on the multiplex PCR reads. The table includes 380,000 or so distinct CDR3 sequences, about 18% detected once. Material for sequencing was blood. The TCR originated in a woman aged 18-29 years with Graves' hyperthyroidism. The genes are TRBV2 and TRBJ2-5; D perhaps matches TRBD1 (5 bases). The CDR3, as DNA: TGTGCCAGCAGTGAAGGACAGCTAAAAGAGACCCAGTACTTC. Encoded protein: CASSEGQLKETQYF.